The 29 T cell receptor beta chains listed next were all sequenced from one sample in a study of shared clonotypes between healthy human individuals. Repertoires were generated with immunoSEQ multiplex PCR, while TCRdb's copy carries only in-frame clones and drops some. The sample carries about 110,000 clones, 55% to 70% recorded once. Sequencing was carried out using memory CD8+ T cells sorted from blood. As for subset: CD45RO+ cells pooled with CCR7-negative TemRA cells. These receptors were obtained from a woman in her twenties or thirties in good health.

The chain joins TRBV7-9 to TRBJ2-1; D may correspond to TRBD1 or TRBD2 (6 bases each). Trimming stripped 10 bases from V and 5 bases from J, with 18 bases between. The CDR3 sequence is 14 residues long. Germline CDR1 reads SEHNR; CDR2 reads FQNEAQ (reference sequence). The CDR3 DNA is TGTGCCACCCTCGGTGGGGGGCCCCACAATGAGCAGTTCTTC. Protein: CATLGGGPHNEQFF.

The chain links TRBV5-1 to TRBJ1-2; TRBD1 matches 9 bases. Germline V gene data show CDR1 as SGHRS and CDR2 as YFSETQ. Losses at the gene ends were 0 bases for V and 5 bases for J; bases not matched to a gene: 8. This CDR3 has 16 residues. For the CDR3, the DNA is TGCGCCAGCAGCTTGGGGGACAGGGATTCCCCGTATGGCTACACCTTC. Translated, it gives CASSLGDRDSPYGYTF. The full variable domain, with the rest looked up from reference TRBV5-1 and TRBJ1-2, is KAGVTQTPRYLIKTRGQQVTLSCSPISGHRSVSWYQQTPGQGLQFLFEYFSETQRNKGNFPGRFSGRQFSNSRSEMNVSTLELGDSALYLCASSLGDRDSPYGYTFGSGTRLTVV.

V and J are TRBV30 and TRBJ2-6; D is undetermined. CDR1 GTSNPN and CDR2 SVGIG come from the germline V gene (reference sequence). The CDR3 runs to 13 residues. Trimming stripped 2 bases from V and 4 bases from J, with 6 bases between. CDR3 sequence: CAWSSVGANVLTF. CDR3 nucleotides: TGTGCCTGGAGTAGCGTGGGGGCCAACGTCCTGACTTTC. Full variable domain (missing parts from reference TRBV30 and TRBJ2-6): SQTIHQWPATLVQPVGSPLSLECTVEGTSNPNLYWYRQAAGRGLQLLFYSVGIGQISSEVPQNLSASRPQDRQFILSSKKLLLSDSGFYLCAWSSVGANVLTFGAGSRLTVL.

This clone was observed a few times. This chain connects TRBV19 to TRBJ2-2, with D possibly being TRBD1 or TRBD2 (5 bases each). Germline CDR1 and CDR2: LNHDA and SQIVND (reference sequence). The V gene lost 7 bases and the J gene lost 2 bases, with 14 bases spanning the gap. The CDR3 spans 15 residues. The chain's CDR3 is CASTNWGINTGELFF. Here the CDR3 DNA reads TGTGCCAGTACCAACTGGGGGATAAACACCGGGGAGCTGTTTTTT.

This clone has a handful of counts. The identical CDR3 is also encoded by other nucleotide sequences in the sample. This chain joins TRBV11-2 and TRBJ2-7; D gene ambiguous. CDR3 length: 14 amino acids. V lost 1 base and J 0 bases, leaving 7 bases between the germline ends. Germline loops: CDR1 SGHAT, CDR2 FQNNGV. The CDR3 DNA follows: TGTGCCAGCAGCTTAGCAAGAAGCTCCTACGAGCAGTACTTC. Translating gives CASSLARSSYEQYF.

The chain joins TRBV6-5 to TRBJ2-5; 8 bases match TRBD1. V trimming: 5 bases; J trimming: 11 bases; junction bases outside the gene matches: 16. Germline CDR1 is MNHEY and CDR2 is SVGAGI. There are 15 residues in the CDR3. The CDR3 loop reads CASSTGQGDSSEQYF. The CDR3 region has the DNA TGTGCCAGCAGTACTGGACAGGGAGACTCTAGTGAGCAGTACTTC.

Ten or more counts support this clone. V is TRBV7-9 and J is TRBJ2-2; TRBD2 agrees at 12 bases. CDR3 length: 17 residues. V lost 1 base and J lost 6; bases outside the gene matches: 6. Germline values: CDR1 SEHNR, CDR2 FQNEAQ (reference sequence). CDR3 sequence: CASSLERLAGVAGELFF. The DNA of the CDR3 is TGTGCCAGCAGCTTAGAACGACTAGCGGGAGTAGCCGGGGAGCTGTTTTTT.

The J gene is TRBJ2-5, the V gene TRBV5-1; D not certain. Trimming pared 0 bases from V and 1 base from J, leaving 7 bases between. Germline CDR1 and CDR2: SGHRS and YFSETQ. The CDR3 is 14 amino acids. CDR3 nucleotides: TGCGCCAGCAGCTTGGGTGTTCCCCAAGAGACCCAGTACTTC. Its protein product is CASSLGVPQETQYF.

Remarks on this clone: This sequence is one base from a far larger clone and is likely a read error. The CDR3 here is CAGSDSERGLHTF. CDR3 nucleotide sequence: TGTGCCGGCAGTGACTCGGAAAGGGGGCTCCACACCTTC. The chain joins TRBV6-4 to TRBJ1-2, with 7 positions matching TRBD1. Germline CDR1 reads MRHNA; CDR2 reads SNTAGT. The CDR3 is 13 residues long.

The chain couples TRBV5-1 to TRBJ2-1, with TRBD2 matching over 8 bases. The CDR3 consists of 13 residues. Germline V lookup: CDR1 SGHRS, CDR2 YFSETQ. Trimming at V came to 4 bases and at J to 6 bases, leaving 3 bases not matched to a gene. CDR3 in amino acids: CASSRGTSNEQFF. Written as DNA, the CDR3 is TGCGCCAGCAGCCGAGGGACTAGCAATGAGCAGTTCTTC.

The chain uses TRBV6-5 and TRBJ2-2, with unresolved D. The CDR3 runs to 14 residues. The V end lost 6 bases, the J end lost 5 bases, and 13 bases lay between the germline ends. Germline CDR1 and CDR2: MNHEY and SVGAGI. DNA for the CDR3: TGTGCCAGCAGACGCCCTGGGCGAACCGGGGAGCTGTTTTTT. Translated: CASRRPGRTGELFF.

CDR3 DNA: TGTGCCAGCAGCGTTACACGGGACAGATACACAGATACGCAGTATTTT. It specifies CASSVTRDRYTDTQYF. V is TRBV9 and J is TRBJ2-3; TRBD1 matches at 7 bases. This CDR3 comprises 16 residues. The ends lost 2 bases at V and 2 bases at J; junction bases unmatched: 8. The germline V gene encodes CDR1 SGDLS and CDR2 YYNGEE.

The chain uses TRBV5-1 and TRBJ2-7, with D possibly being TRBD2 (5 bases). V lost 5 bases and J lost 2, with 20 bases in between. The CDR3 length is 16 residues. The germline CDR1 and CDR2 sequences are SGHRS and YFSETQ. The CDR3 region has the DNA TGCGCCAGCAGTCCTAAACTGGCTCGGAGGCCCTACGAGCAGTACTTC. It yields the protein CASSPKLARRPYEQYF.

V usage is TRBV7-9 and J usage is TRBJ2-3; 12 bases align to TRBD2. Trimming cost V 5 bases and J 0 bases; bases outside gene matches: 12. This CDR3 is built from 19 residues. Germline CDR1 reads SEHNR; CDR2 reads FQNEAQ (reference sequence). The CDR3 protein is CASSPRLAGVFASTDTQYF. The CDR3 nucleotides read TGTGCCAGCAGCCCGAGACTAGCGGGAGTGTTTGCTAGCACAGATACGCAGTATTTT.

This CDR3 reads CASSKGTRGQTNEQFF. DNA of the CDR3: TGTGCCAGCAGCAAAGGAACCAGGGGGCAGACGAATGAGCAGTTCTTC. The chain is built from TRBV21-1 and TRBJ2-1; the DNA was not compared with TRBD1, the D call given in the table. TRBV21-1 is given as a pseudogene. The CDR3 is 16 residues long.

The chain joins TRBV25-1 to TRBJ2-3; D is unresolved. The CDR3 is 15 amino acids. The germline CDR1 and CDR2 sequences are MGHDK and SYGVNS. The germline V and J ends were trimmed by 6 bases and 3 bases, with 16 bases remaining between them. The CDR3 here is CASRLSGIGTDTQYF. The CDR3, as DNA: TGTGCCAGCAGGTTATCTGGGATTGGAACAGATACGCAGTATTTT.

Of note for this clone: Different DNA sequences within this sample yield the same CDR3. V is TRBV7-2 and J is TRBJ2-7; 7 bases fit TRBD2. Germline CDR1 SGHTA, CDR2 FQGNSA. The CDR3 has 14 residues. Trimming took 3 bases from V and 3 from J; bases not matched to a gene: 5. In DNA form, the CDR3 reads TGTGCCAGCAGCTTGCAGCGGGATAGCTACGAGCAGTACTTC. Protein: CASSLQRDSYEQYF.

J is TRBJ1-3 and V is TRBV23-1; the D is unclear. TRBV23-1 is treated as an ORF (open reading frame) with a function not yet certain. This CDR3 region has 15 residues. Trimming stripped 2 bases from V and 4 bases from J, with 12 bases between. The CDR3 DNA sequence: TGCGCCAGCAGTCAAGTTAGAGGGATGGGAAACACCATATATTTT. It translates to CASSQVRGMGNTIYF.

This clone was seen repeatedly, ten times or more. Other DNA variants within this sample encode the same CDR3. This CDR3 is CASSLEGPPYEQYF. The CDR3 DNA follows: TGCGCCAGCAGCTTGGAGGGTCCCCCTTACGAGCAGTACTTC. The chain joins TRBV5-1 to TRBJ2-7; D is unresolved. CDR1 and CDR2 (germline): SGHRS, YFSETQ. Between the trimmed V and J ends, which lost 0 bases and 4 bases, there was a span of 11 bases. The CDR3 runs 14 residues.

The chain is built from TRBV25-1 and TRBJ2-7; TRBD2 matches at 8 bases. The germline gives CDR1 MGHDK, CDR2 SYGVNS. Unmatched junction bases numbered 10, after V lost 1 base and J lost 5 bases. This CDR3 region has 16 residues. Here the CDR3 DNA reads TGTGCCAGCAGTGAATCTCGGAGCGGGGGAGTCCACGAGCAGTACTTC. Translation gives CASSESRSGGVHEQYF.

The chain carries TRBV6-1 and TRBJ1-2, with no clear D. Germline V gene data show CDR1 as MNHNS and CDR2 as SASEGT. This CDR3 is built from 14 residues. Deletions cut 2 bases from V and 7 bases from J, with 14 bases between. CDR3 DNA: TGTGCCAGCAGTGAAAGGGCAGAAATCGGTGGCTACACCTTC. Translation gives CASSERAEIGGYTF.

This clone appeared a few times. The rearrangement uses TRBV19 and TRBJ2-1; TRBD2 matches 7 bases. J gave up 2 bases and V 5 bases, and 3 bases lay outside the gene matches. CDR1 and CDR2 from the germline V gene are LNHDA and SQIVND (reference sequence). This CDR3 contains 14 residues. CDR3 DNA sequence: TGTGCCAGTAGTTGGGGGACTACCTACAATGAGCAGTTCTTC. It translates to CASSWGTTYNEQFF.

This clone was detected many times. The CDR3 DNA follows: TGTGCCACCAGCAGAGGCCCAGGGGTAACTCAGCCCCAGCATTTT. This encodes CATSRGPGVTQPQHF. The V gene is TRBV15, the J gene TRBJ1-5, with D perhaps TRBD1 (6 bases). Per the germline V gene, CDR1 is LNHNV and CDR2 is YYDKDF (reference sequence). Trimming took off 1 base at V and 6 bases at J, with 13 bases between the two ends. The CDR3 loop spans 15 amino acids.

This rearrangement joins TRBV6-1 to TRBJ2-6, with D possibly matching TRBD1 (5 bases). The CDR3 has 15 amino acids. The V gene's germline CDR1 is MNHNS and CDR2 SASEGT. V lost 5 bases, J lost 0 bases, and 8 bases lay in between. The CDR3 DNA sequence: TGTGCCAGCAGTTCAGGGTCCTCTGGGGCCAACGTCCTGACTTTC. It yields the protein CASSSGSSGANVLTF.

V is TRBV2 and J is TRBJ2-7; 8 nucleotides agree with TRBD2. Germline loops: CDR1 SNHLY, CDR2 FYNNEI. Trimming at V came to 5 bases and at J to 2 bases, leaving 5 bases not matched to a gene. The CDR3 extends over 14 amino acids. CDR3 DNA sequence: TGTGCCAGCAGTTCCGGGAGGGCCGCCTACGAGCAGTACTTC. Its protein product is CASSSGRAAYEQYF.

The chain employs TRBV6-4 and TRBJ2-7; D may be TRBD1 (5 bases). The V and J ends lost 10 bases and 6 bases respectively, with 13 bases between them. The CDR3 loop spans 11 amino acids. Germline V gives CDR1 MRHNA, CDR2 SNTAGT. The CDR3 DNA sequence: TGTGCCACCTCAAGGGGCGTCGAGCAGTACTTC. It codes for CATSRGVEQYF.

The chain has TRBV2 and TRBJ1-1; D is perhaps TRBD1 (5 bases). Germline values: CDR1 SNHLY, CDR2 FYNNEI. Trimming removed 5 bases from V and 2 bases from J, with 12 bases in between. The CDR3 sequence is 14 residues long. The CDR3 reads CASSPTGRNTEAFF. The CDR3 DNA sequence: TGTGCCAGCAGTCCCACAGGCAGAAACACTGAAGCTTTCTTT.

This clone was picked up many times. The chain couples TRBV27 to TRBJ1-1, with 10 bases lining up with TRBD1. The CDR3 is 18 amino acids. J gave up 1 base and V 2 bases, and 10 bases lay outside the gene matches. Germline V lookup: CDR1 MNHEY, CDR2 SMNVEV (reference sequence). The DNA for the CDR3 is TGTGCCAGCAGTTTAACGGGACAGGGGACCCTGGGGAACACTGAAGCTTTCTTT. Encoded protein: CASSLTGQGTLGNTEAFF.

V usage is TRBV28 and J usage is TRBJ2-3; unclear D gene. The germline V gene encodes CDR1 MDHEN and CDR2 SYDVKM. V dropped 2 bases and J dropped 2 bases, with 11 bases sitting between them. This CDR3 has 15 residues. The CDR3 loop is CASSLTRPFTDTQYF. The CDR3 region has the DNA TGTGCCAGCAGTTTAACCCGTCCCTTCACAGATACGCAGTATTTT.